The present T cell receptor (beta chain) was sequenced within a study of blood T cell repertoires in COVID-19. Study-level background: T cells, B-cell-depleted T cells, or PBMCs provided the cDNA or gDNA that served as material.

The trim removed 4 bases at V and 4 bases at J, leaving 7 bases unmatched. The CDR3 spans 17 residues. Germline-derived CDR1 and CDR2 are SGHRS and YFSETQ. The authors' processing: Estimated nucleated cell counts came from reference gene primer amplification. Profiled with immunoSEQ multiplex PCR; TCRdb holds only in-frame clones, not every one. V and J calls plus clone size are reproduced from that table; the DNA served to infer D and trimming. The sample includes 84,000 or so clones, roughly 77% of them seen just once. The TCR sequence derives from a human donor in a cohort sampled during active COVID-19. V and J are TRBV5-1 and TRBJ2-2; TRBD2 matches 13 bases. The sample was peripheral blood. The CDR3 DNA is TGCGCCAGCAGCGTGACTAGCGGGGGGACAAGCACCGGGGAGCTGTTTTTT. Translated, it gives CASSVTSGGTSTGELFF.